This T cell receptor beta chain originates from a study of OX40 agonist ivuxolimab in advanced cancers. The study in broad terms: Ivuxolimab was a fully human IgG2 agonistic monoclonal antibody targeting the costimulatory receptor OX40 (CD134). Intravenous ivuxolimab was administered to patients every 2 weeks at six dose levels: 0.01, 0.1, 0.3, 1.5, 3 and 10 mg/kg. Of the approximately 53 patients in dose escalation, some 20 had hepatocellular carcinoma, around 15 had melanoma, 9 had renal cell carcinoma and 9 had head and neck cancer. In the dose-escalation cohort, 82.7% of patients were male, and the mean age was around 60 years, with a range of 23 to 79. Prior anti-PD-1, anti-PD-L1 or anti-CTLA-4 therapy was permitted, and approximately 42% of dose-escalation patients had received checkpoint inhibitors. Partial responses were achieved by three dose-escalation patients, of whom one had hepatocellular carcinoma and two had cutaneous melanoma. Peripheral TCRbeta sequencing aimed to test whether ivuxolimab altered TCR sequence diversity and caused clonal T-cell expansion. The paper reports the monotherapy dose-escalation portion (N of about 54 patients) of the phase I ivuxolimab trial.

To sequence the TCRbeta CDR3 region, genomic DNA was isolated from the sorted cells. The immunoSEQ Assay was used to sequence the TCRbeta CDR3 regions. TCRdb obtained this table from immuneACCESS and retained in-frame rearrangements with V and J assigned. These tables miss some clones; where compared with another copy, unresolved V genes account for less than half of the shortfall, and the remainder is unexplained. Recorded for this sample are fewer than 40,000 clones; about 90% of them occurred a single time. The ten largest clonotypes hold 15% to 20% of the sample. Summary of the overall study and its limitations: After ivuxolimab, CD8+ T cells had more expanded clones than CD4+ T cells on average. At doses from 0.1 to 3.0 mg/kg, clonal expansion was seen in both CD4+ and CD8+ blood T cells between baseline and week 6. Which antigens the clonally expanded peripheral T cells were specific for was not determined. In partial responders in the 0.1-3.0 mg/kg groups, normalized peripheral clonal expansion was found to be among the lowest, especially among CD8+ T cells. Low levels of normalized T-cell clonal expansion were also seen in some patients who did not respond.

As regards this clone: The specificity of this receptor is unknown. Base qualities are not recorded, but no much larger clone differs from it by a single base.

CDR1 and CDR2 are read off the germline V gene (reference sequence) as MNHEY and SMNVEV. The V end loses 1 base and the J end loses 7 bases, and a stretch of 11 bases separates them. Including cysteine and phenylalanine, the CDR3 has 15 amino acids. CDR3 DNA only is kept here, 45 bases in frame from base 1. Patients with autoimmune disease history or receiving systemic immunosuppression were excluded from the trial. Peripheral blood for TCR sequencing was collected from all dose cohorts at baseline, on cycle 4 day 1, and on cycle 7 day 1. Samples came from an open-label, multicenter, first-in-human phase I dose-escalation trial of ivuxolimab. Adults with locally advanced or metastatic melanoma, renal cell, hepatocellular, or head and neck squamous cell carcinoma were enrolled in the trial. Before TCR sequencing, CD4+ T cells and CD8+ T cells were sorted from peripheral blood as separate populations.

In this chain, TRBV27 is recombined with TRBJ1-6; the D gene is unclear. The TCR was taken from an adult with an advanced solid tumor such as melanoma, head and neck, liver or kidney cancer. This sample comprised CD4+ or CD8+ T cells sorted from blood, obtained in a trial of the OX40 agonist ivuxolimab. The CDR3 protein is CASSLWAGVNSPLHF. The DNA is TGTGCCAGCAGTTTATGGGCAGGCGTCAATTCACCCCTCCACTTT.